These T cell receptor beta chains were read from a single sample in a study of long-term antiretroviral therapy in people with HIV. The data were produced by immunoSEQ multiplex PCR, yet TCRdb's version contains in-frame clones alone and is incomplete. The sample has some 14,000 clones, roughly 82% seen once. Source: unsorted PBMCs, taken 0.4 years after starting antiretroviral therapy. The receptor source for this set is a man aged 25-45 years with HIV. The CDR3 runs from the conserved cysteine through the conserved F or W. The order of the fields is V gene, D gene, clone size, J gene, CDR3 DNA, CDR3 protein. A D gene is named only where the DNA matches it firmly. Some rows have no size entry. The others give once, few or many, or a class for an expanded clone.

v_call: TRBV10-3
d_call: TRBD2
clone_size: NA
j_call: TRBJ2-3
cdr3_nt: TGTGCCATCGGCCCCGGACTAGCGGGAGTATTAGATACGCAGTATTTT
cdr3_aa: CAIGPGLAGVLDTQYF

v_call: TRBV7-3
d_call: NA
clone_size: NA
j_call: TRBJ2-6
cdr3_nt: TGTGCCAGCAGCTCCGTTGTCAGCCCCACTGGGGCCAACGTCCTGACTTTC
cdr3_aa: CASSSVVSPTGANVLTF

v_call: TRBV6-1
d_call: NA
clone_size: NA
j_call: TRBJ2-3
cdr3_nt: TGTGCCAGCAGTGAAGCGGGACACCGCACAGATACGCAGTATTTT
cdr3_aa: CASSEAGHRTDTQYF

v_call: TRBV7-9
d_call: NA
clone_size: NA
j_call: TRBJ1-1
cdr3_nt: TGTGCCAGCAGAAGGGCCCTGAACACTGAAGCTTTCTTT
cdr3_aa: CASRRALNTEAFF

v_call: TRBV15
d_call: NA
clone_size: few
j_call: TRBJ1-1
cdr3_nt: TGTGCCACCAGCAGAAGAGGAACAGGTGAAGCTTTCTTT
cdr3_aa: CATSRRGTGEAFF

v_call: TRBV5-1
d_call: TRBD1
clone_size: NA
j_call: TRBJ1-1
cdr3_nt: TGCGCCAGCAGCTCGGACAGGGGAATCACTGAAGCTTTCTTT
cdr3_aa: CASSSDRGITEAFF

v_call: TRBV11-3
d_call: TRBD1
clone_size: NA
j_call: TRBJ2-7
cdr3_nt: TGTGCCAGCAGCTTAGACGGGACAGGGTACTACGAGCAGTACTTC
cdr3_aa: CASSLDGTGYYEQYF

v_call: TRBV30
d_call: TRBD1
clone_size: once
j_call: TRBJ1-5
cdr3_nt: TGTGCCTGGGACGGACAGGGCAATCAGCCCCAGCATTTT
cdr3_aa: CAWDGQGNQPQHF

v_call: TRBV5-5
d_call: NA
clone_size: NA
j_call: TRBJ2-6
cdr3_nt: TGTGCCAGCAGCTTGTTCCGCGGGGCTGAATCTGGGGCCAACGTCCTGACTTTC
cdr3_aa: CASSLFRGAESGANVLTF

v_call: TRBV30
d_call: NA
clone_size: NA
j_call: TRBJ2-1
cdr3_nt: TGTGCCTGGGCCCGGCAGGGGGGAAACAATGAGCAGTTCTTC
cdr3_aa: CAWARQGGNNEQFF

v_call: TRBV10-3
d_call: NA
clone_size: few
j_call: TRBJ2-2
cdr3_nt: TGTGCCATCCCTACGGGCCCCTCGAACACCGGGGAGCTGTTTTTT
cdr3_aa: CAIPTGPSNTGELFF

v_call: TRBV13
d_call: NA
clone_size: NA
j_call: TRBJ1-1
cdr3_nt: TGTGCCAGCAGCTTCGGGCAGGGAGACACTGAAGCTTTCTTT
cdr3_aa: CASSFGQGDTEAFF

v_call: TRBV5-1
d_call: NA
clone_size: few
j_call: TRBJ2-7
cdr3_nt: TGCGCCAGCAGCTTGGGCGGCGACGAGCAGTACTTC
cdr3_aa: CASSLGGDEQYF

v_call: TRBV6-6
d_call: NA
clone_size: NA
j_call: TRBJ1-2
cdr3_nt: TGTGCCAGCAGGGACACAGGGTACTATGGCTACACCTTC
cdr3_aa: CASRDTGYYGYTF

v_call: TRBV4-3
d_call: NA
clone_size: once
j_call: TRBJ2-1
cdr3_nt: TGCGCCAGCAGCCCAGGCCGGGCGGAGCACAATGAGCAGTTCTTC
cdr3_aa: CASSPGRAEHNEQFF

v_call: TRBV7-8
d_call: TRBD1
clone_size: NA
j_call: TRBJ2-7
cdr3_nt: TGTGCCAGCAGCTCGCTCGTCGGGACAGGGGGCCGGTACGAGCAGTACTTC
cdr3_aa: CASSSLVGTGGRYEQYF

v_call: TRBV7-9
d_call: TRBD2
clone_size: NA
j_call: TRBJ2-7
cdr3_nt: TGTGCCAGCAGCCTCGGACTAGCTAGCTCCTACGAGCAGTACTTC
cdr3_aa: CASSLGLASSYEQYF

v_call: TRBV7-9
d_call: NA
clone_size: few
j_call: TRBJ1-2
cdr3_nt: TGTGCCAGCAGCCCTCCCAGGGAGGCCGCGGGCGGCTACACCTTC
cdr3_aa: CASSPPREAAGGYTF

v_call: TRBV4-1
d_call: TRBD1
clone_size: NA
j_call: TRBJ2-7
cdr3_nt: TGCGCCAGCAGCCGCCCGGGACAGACCTACGAGCAGTACTTC
cdr3_aa: CASSRPGQTYEQYF

v_call: TRBV28
d_call: TRBD2
clone_size: few
j_call: TRBJ2-2
cdr3_nt: TGTGCCAGCAGCTATCCCCCCGCGGGGGGCTTGGACACCGGGGAGCTGTTTTTT
cdr3_aa: CASSYPPAGGLDTGELFF

v_call: TRBV14
d_call: NA
clone_size: NA
j_call: TRBJ2-1
cdr3_nt: TGTGCCAGCAGCCGTGGGAGCTCCTACAATGAGCAGTTCTTC
cdr3_aa: CASSRGSSYNEQFF

v_call: TRBV7-9
d_call: NA
clone_size: NA
j_call: TRBJ2-1
cdr3_nt: TGTGCCAGCAGCTTAGCGTTTGGTGGGTACAATGAGCAGTTCTTC
cdr3_aa: CASSLAFGGYNEQFF

v_call: TRBV10-3
d_call: NA
clone_size: NA
j_call: TRBJ2-1
cdr3_nt: TGTGCCATCAGGCTTGGGGAGGGACAGAGCTACAATGAGCAGTTCTTC
cdr3_aa: CAIRLGEGQSYNEQFF

v_call: TRBV11-2
d_call: NA
clone_size: NA
j_call: TRBJ2-1
cdr3_nt: TGTGCCAGCAGCTACTCTAGCAATGAGCAGTTCTTC
cdr3_aa: CASSYSSNEQFF

v_call: TRBV29-1
d_call: NA
clone_size: NA
j_call: TRBJ2-7
cdr3_nt: TGCAGCGTTGAAGCCGTGACAAGTTACGAGCAGTACTTC
cdr3_aa: CSVEAVTSYEQYF

v_call: TRBV19
d_call: TRBD1
clone_size: NA
j_call: TRBJ1-2
cdr3_nt: TGTGCCAGTAGTATTCGGGACAGCTACTATGGCTACACCTTC
cdr3_aa: CASSIRDSYYGYTF

v_call: TRBV28
d_call: NA
clone_size: NA
j_call: TRBJ2-5
cdr3_nt: TGTGCCAGCAGTTTACCAATACAGGGCGCCGAGGAGACCCAGTACTTC
cdr3_aa: CASSLPIQGAEETQYF

v_call: TRBV18
d_call: NA
clone_size: NA
j_call: TRBJ2-1
cdr3_nt: TGTGCCAGCTCCTCGTCTGGGGGTGAGTCGAATGAGCAGTTCTTC
cdr3_aa: CASSSSGGESNEQFF